One and the same sample provided the 20 T cell receptor beta chains below, sequenced in a study of blood T cell repertoires in COVID-19. Clones were read by immunoSEQ multiplex PCR, and TCRdb kept only the in-frame ones, dropping some. The profile shows 360,000 or so clones, more than 85% of them singletons. The sequenced sample was PBMCs or T cells enriched from blood (not recorded which). These receptors all stem from a woman in her twenties or thirties who had recovered from COVID-19.

The V and J genes are TRBV18 and TRBJ2-1; TRBD2 matches 8 bases. V was pared by 0 bases and J by 2 bases, with 0 bases of the junction left unmatched. This CDR3 is built from 15 residues. The germline gives CDR1 KGHSH, CDR2 LQKENI. The CDR3 is CASSPPSGTYNEQFF. CDR3 nucleotides: TGTGCCAGCTCACCACCTAGCGGGACCTACAATGAGCAGTTCTTC.

The chain recombines TRBV4-1 with TRBJ2-1, with TRBD2 as a possible D gene (5 bases). The CDR3 length is 13 residues. The V gene's germline CDR1 is MGHRA and CDR2 YSYEKL. V lost 0 bases, J lost 15 bases, and 15 bases lay in between. The CDR3 sequence: CASSQEQTMLGFF. For the CDR3, the DNA is TGCGCCAGCAGCCAAGAACAGACTATGCTCGGGTTCTTC.

The table lists this clone with a few counts. This chain uses TRBV7-8 with TRBJ2-1; 10 nucleotides align to TRBD2. Germline assignment: CDR1 SGHVS and CDR2 FQNEAQ. The CDR3 is made up of 16 amino acids. With 5 bases clipped from V and 4 bases from J, the junction kept 8 bases outside the gene matches. CDR3 in amino acids: CASSSREAGGYNEQFF. CDR3 nucleotides: TGTGCCAGCAGCAGCCGAGAAGCGGGAGGGTACAATGAGCAGTTCTTC.

J is TRBJ1-1 and V is TRBV7-2; a weak D match, TRBD1 (5 bases). Germline V gives CDR1 SGHTA, CDR2 FQGNSA. The CDR3 runs to 13 residues. The V end was cut by 4 bases, the J end by 5 bases, with 11 bases between. CDR3 protein: CASSSVGGTEAFF. DNA of the CDR3: TGTGCCAGCAGCTCGGTGGGGGGTACTGAAGCTTTCTTT.

The chain uses TRBV28 and TRBJ1-1; D remains ambiguous. Trimming took off 1 base at V and 11 bases at J, with 14 bases between the two ends. CDR3 length: 13 amino acids. Looked up from germline, CDR1 is MDHEN and CDR2 is SYDVKM. The CDR3 DNA reads TGTGCCAGCAGTTTATTAGTCCCGAGAGAGGCTTTCTTT. It yields the protein CASSLLVPREAFF.

The V call is TRBV24-1, the J call TRBJ2-7; 8 bases match TRBD1. Looked up from germline, CDR1 is KGHDR and CDR2 is SFDVKD. The CDR3 spans 14 residues. Unmatched junction bases numbered 11, after V lost 12 bases and J lost 2 bases. The CDR3 loop is CAAVWTGTAYEQYF. The CDR3 coding sequence is TGTGCCGCGGTCTGGACAGGGACAGCCTACGAGCAGTACTTC.

Here the CDR3 DNA reads TGTGCCAGCAGTGACGAGGAGGCTGGGGCCAACGTCCTGACTTTC. Amino acid sequence: CASSDEEAGANVLTF. The chain is built from TRBV25-1 and TRBJ2-6, with D perhaps matching TRBD2 (5 bases). V dropped 3 bases and J dropped 2 bases, with 8 bases sitting between them. Germline lookup yields CDR1 MGHDK and CDR2 SYGVNS. This CDR3 is built from 15 residues.

This chain connects TRBV3-1 (or the pseudogene TRBV3-2) to TRBJ2-7; TRBD2 is a possible D gene (6 bases). The CDR3 length is 17 residues. V was shortened by 1 base and J by 3 bases, with 19 bases between the two germline ends. The germline V gene has CDR1 LGHDT and CDR2 YNNKEL (reference sequence). CDR3 loop: CASSQGSGSGTYYEQYF. The DNA of the CDR3 is TGTGCCAGCAGCCAAGGGTCGGGTAGCGGAACTTACTACGAGCAGTACTTC.

The rearrangement uses TRBV30 and TRBJ1-5, with D perhaps matching TRBD1 (5 bases). Per the germline V gene, CDR1 is GTSNPN and CDR2 is SVGIG (reference sequence). Trimming took off 2 bases at V and 7 bases at J, with 9 bases between the two ends. This CDR3 region has 12 residues. The CDR3 protein is CAWSLGGQPQHF. CDR3 coding DNA: TGTGCCTGGAGTCTCGGGGGGCAGCCCCAGCATTTT.

This clone was seen a few times. The chain uses TRBV18 and TRBJ2-2, with 7 bases fitting TRBD2. The CDR3 covers 15 residues. J lost 6 bases, V lost 8 bases, and 12 bases had no gene match. Germline-derived CDR1 and CDR2 are KGHSH and LQKENI. DNA for the CDR3: TGTGCCAGCCGCACGGTTGCGGGAGTCGCCGGGGAGCTGTTTTTT. The encoded protein is CASRTVAGVAGELFF.

The chain links TRBV5-4 to TRBJ2-3; TRBD1 aligns across 9 bases. The CDR3 loop spans 14 amino acids. V dropped 5 bases and J dropped 6; count of bases not matched to a gene: 7. Germline CDR1 is SGHNT and CDR2 is YYREEE (reference sequence). The CDR3 DNA reads TGTGCCAGCAGTTCACAGGGGGCATCGGATACGCAGTATTTT. Translating it yields CASSSQGASDTQYF.

The gene calls are TRBV5-8 and TRBJ2-7, with a weak D call TRBD1 (5 bases). This CDR3 region has 11 residues. Trimming took 0 bases from V and 12 from J, leaving 10 bases between them. Germline V lookup: CDR1 SGHTS, CDR2 YDEGEE. CDR3 nucleotide sequence: TGTGCCAGCAGCTTGGACAGGCGAATGTACTTC. As protein: CASSLDRRMYF.

V gene TRBV11-2 combines with J gene TRBJ2-2; 7 bases line up with TRBD2. The CDR3 is 14 amino acids. The germline CDR1 and CDR2 sequences are SGHAT and FQNNGV. J gave up 5 bases and V 5 bases, and 5 bases lay outside the gene matches. DNA of the CDR3: TGTGCCAGCAGCGTATCGGGAGGTACCGGGGAGCTGTTTTTT. It translates to CASSVSGGTGELFF.

The rearrangement joins TRBV11-3 to TRBJ2-1; tentative D call: TRBD1 (6 bases). The CDR3 length is 16 residues. Looked up from germline, CDR1 is SGHNT and CDR2 is YENEEA. Between the trimmed V and J ends, which lost 1 base and 9 bases, there was a span of 19 bases. The CDR3 reads CASSLGRGTRSTEQFF. The CDR3 bases are TGTGCCAGCAGCTTAGGCAGGGGCACCCGGAGTACTGAGCAGTTCTTC.

J is TRBJ1-1 and V is TRBV29-1; 7 nucleotides align to TRBD1. CDR1 SQVTM and CDR2 ANQGSEA come from the germline V gene. The J segment lost 1 base and the V segment lost 4 bases, leaving 6 bases of the junction unmatched. The CDR3 runs to 14 residues. The CDR3 protein is CSVATGNWNTEAFF. The DNA for the CDR3 is TGCAGCGTTGCGACAGGGAACTGGAACACTGAAGCTTTCTTT.

This sequence joins TRBV19 and TRBJ1-6; tentatively, D is TRBD1 (6 bases). There are 14 residues in the CDR3. CDR1 and CDR2 (germline): LNHDA, SQIVND (reference sequence). V shed 6 bases and J shed 7 bases, with 13 bases lying between them. The CDR3 protein is CASSTGGPNSPLHF. The CDR3 DNA reads as TGTGCCAGTAGCACCGGGGGGCCCAATTCACCCCTCCACTTT.

This clone was recorded a few times. The chain couples TRBV5-1 to TRBJ2-3; possible D gene TRBD1, 7 bases. Germline CDR1 is SGHRS and CDR2 is YFSETQ. V lost 4 bases and J lost 6, with 12 bases in between. The CDR3 length is 13 residues. The chain's CDR3 is CASSPEGADTQYF. The CDR3 DNA reads TGCGCCAGCAGCCCGGAGGGGGCGGATACGCAGTATTTT.

The J gene is TRBJ2-7, the V gene TRBV11-2; TRBD1 might be the D (5 bases). Germline V gene data show CDR1 as SGHAT and CDR2 as FQNNGV. V lost 5 bases, J lost 3 bases, and 20 bases lay in between. The CDR3 contains 16 residues. The CDR3 nucleotides read TGTGCCAGCAGCGCAGAAAGGGGTTGGGTCGGCTACGAGCAGTACTTC. This encodes CASSAERGWVGYEQYF. Variable domain in full (rest from reference TRBV11-2 and TRBJ2-7): EAGVAQSPRYKIIEKRQSVAFWCNPISGHATLYWYQQILGQGPKLLIQFQNNGVVDDSQLPKDRFSAERLKGVDSTLKIQPAKLEDSAVYLCASSAERGWVGYEQYFGPGTRLTVT.

The rearrangement joins TRBV5-6 to TRBJ2-7; perhaps TRBD2 as D (5 bases). This CDR3 spans 12 amino acids. CDR1 is SGHDT and CDR2 is YYEEEE in the germline V gene. V was shortened by 3 bases and J by 3 bases, with 7 bases between the two germline ends. CDR3 nucleotides: TGTGCCAGCAGCTCTAGCCGCTACGAGCAGTACTTC. Protein sequence: CASSSSRYEQYF.

This chain connects TRBV7-8 to TRBJ2-3; 11 bases map to TRBD2. CDR1 is SGHVS, CDR2 FQNEAQ, per germline. This CDR3 has 16 amino acids. Trimming removed 1 base from V and 0 bases from J; junction bases left unmatched: 0. The CDR3 nucleotides read TGTGCCAGCAGCTTAGTAGCGGGGGGGAGCACAGATACGCAGTATTTT. Amino acids: CASSLVAGGSTDTQYF.